This T cell receptor (beta chain) was documented in a study of cytomegalovirus exposure and HLA in healthy donors. The CDR3 is 19 amino acids. The J segment lost 6 bases and the V segment lost 4 bases, leaving 21 bases of the junction unmatched. From germline, CDR1 is SGDLS and CDR2 YYNGEE. PCR primers comprised 60 Vbeta and 13 Jbeta primers. Some clones are missing from TCRdb's copy, which holds only in-frame ones; the method was immunoSEQ multiplex PCR. The sample lists 150,000 to 200,000 clones; roughly 80% were seen once. Material for sequencing was PBMCs. The chain combines TRBV9 with TRBJ2-1; 8 bases are shared with TRBD2. The sequence was obtained from a woman under 30 in good health and CMV-seronegative. The CDR3 loop reads CASSPRGSGESLLGNEQFF. The CDR3 DNA reads TGTGCCAGCAGCCCCCGGGGTAGCGGGGAGTCCTTACTGGGCAATGAGCAGTTCTTC. Filled out from reference TRBV9 and TRBJ2-1, the complete variable domain reads DSGVTQTPKHLITATGQRVTLRCSPRSGDLSVYWYQQSLDQGLQFLIQYYNGEERAKGNILERFSAQQFPDLHSELNLSSLELGDSALYFCASSPRGSGESLLGNEQFFGPGTRLTVL.